This note documents a single TCR beta chain sequence. Its specificity is not known. This specimen comes from a study of T-cell reconstitution after alpha-beta-depleted transplantation in children. Unique molecular identifiers tagged the TCRbeta library. Each CDR3 protein gets one entry after TCRdb re-called the PCR reads with MiXCR. The sample yields some 190,000 distinct CDR3 sequences, approximately 10% seen once. Study-level results: Diversity of TCRbeta at day 60 was high in some patients, arising from surviving recipient T cells and thymic progenitors. Diversity and T-cell counts at one year after transplant derived mostly from new T cells.

V was pared by 4 bases and J by 6 bases, with 2 bases of the junction left unmatched. CDR3 length equals 13 residues. Germline CDR1 is SNHLY and CDR2 is FYNNEI. The material was PBMCs, obtained before TCRalphabeta/CD19-depleted stem cell transplant. The chain is built from TRBV2 and TRBJ2-3, with 9 bases identical to TRBD2. The origin of this receptor is a boy younger than 10 with acute myeloid leukemia, due to receive a stem cell transplant. CDR3 protein: CASSGGGVDTQYF. In DNA, the CDR3 is TGTGCCAGCAGTGGCGGGGGGGTTGATACGCAGTATTTT.